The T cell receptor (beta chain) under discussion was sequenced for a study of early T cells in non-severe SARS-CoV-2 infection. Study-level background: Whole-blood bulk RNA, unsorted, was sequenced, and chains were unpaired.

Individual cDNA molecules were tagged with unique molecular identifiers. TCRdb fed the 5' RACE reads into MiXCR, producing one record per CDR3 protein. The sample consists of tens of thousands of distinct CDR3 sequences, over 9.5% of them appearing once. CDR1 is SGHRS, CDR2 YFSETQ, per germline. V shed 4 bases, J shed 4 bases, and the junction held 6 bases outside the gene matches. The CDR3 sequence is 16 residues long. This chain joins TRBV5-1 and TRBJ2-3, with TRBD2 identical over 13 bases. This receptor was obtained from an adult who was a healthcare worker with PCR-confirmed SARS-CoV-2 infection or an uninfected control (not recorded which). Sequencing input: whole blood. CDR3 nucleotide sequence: TGCGCCAGCAGCCCAAGGACTAGCGGGAGCGCAGATACGCAGTATTTT. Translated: CASSPRTSGSADTQYF.